This TCR beta chain was identified in a study of shared clonotypes between healthy human individuals. This CDR3 spans 18 amino acids. Trimming removed 4 bases from V and 2 bases from J; junction bases left unmatched: 16. CDR1 is SGHDN and CDR2 is FVKESK in the germline V gene. Many counts were recorded for this clone. Profiled with immunoSEQ multiplex PCR; TCRdb holds only in-frame clones, not every one. The repertoire holds roughly 1 million clones, with roughly 74% as singletons. What was sequenced was memory CD4+ T cells from PBMCs. Subset indicated: CD45RA-negative fraction. The V and J genes are TRBV14 and TRBJ2-7; 8 nucleotides agree with TRBD2. The TCR sequence derives from a man aged 18-30 years in good health. Some clones in this sample may be carry-over from other donors' samples. Here the CDR3 DNA reads TGTGCCAGCAGCCGGACTACGGTTCGGGGGGGTGGTACCTACGAGCAGTACTTC. Its protein is CASSRTTVRGGGTYEQYF.